These T cell receptor beta chains were read from a single sample in a study of OX40 agonist ivuxolimab in advanced cancers. Clones were sequenced by immunoSEQ multiplex PCR, and TCRdb holds only the in-frame ones, with some missing. The data contain fewer than 85,000 clones, about 86% of them singletons. The source was CD4+ or CD8+ T cells sorted from blood, collected in a trial of the OX40 agonist ivuxolimab. These receptor sequences come from an adult with an advanced solid tumor such as melanoma, head and neck, liver or kidney cancer. Each CDR3 is given with its conserved first and last residue. Each record gives: CDR3 DNA, CDR3 protein, D gene, J gene, clone size, V gene. The D gene is left open where the match is weak. Clone size is not always given. Where it is, it says once, few, many or a class for expanded clones.

CDR3nt: TGTGCCAGCAGTGAATCCCAACAGAGCGGGGGCACCATATATTTT
CDR3aa: CASSESQQSGGTIYF
d_gene: .
j_gene: TRBJ1-3
abundance: few
v_gene: TRBV6-1

CDR3nt: TGTGCCAGCAGCCGAACAGGGAGCTCCTACAATGAGCAGTTCTTC
CDR3aa: CASSRTGSSYNEQFF
d_gene: .
j_gene: TRBJ2-1
abundance: .
v_gene: TRBV6-5

CDR3nt: TGCAGCGTTGAGAGAGACAGGGACAATGAGCAGTTCTTC
CDR3aa: CSVERDRDNEQFF
d_gene: TRBD1
j_gene: TRBJ2-1
abundance: .
v_gene: TRBV29-1

CDR3nt: TGTGCCAGCAGTGGACAGGGAACAGATACGCAGTATTTT
CDR3aa: CASSGQGTDTQYF
d_gene: TRBD1
j_gene: TRBJ2-3
abundance: .
v_gene: TRBV5-4

CDR3nt: TGTGCCAGCGGGGGCAGGGTACCGCAGCCCCAGCATTTT
CDR3aa: CASGGRVPQPQHF
d_gene: .
j_gene: TRBJ1-5
abundance: .
v_gene: TRBV28

CDR3nt: TGTGCCTGGAGTGCGAAGACAGGGGGCGGTGAAAAACTGTTTTTT
CDR3aa: CAWSAKTGGGEKLFF
d_gene: TRBD1
j_gene: TRBJ1-4
abundance: .
v_gene: TRBV30

CDR3nt: TGTGCCAGCAGCTTTCTCGGTAGGAGCTCTGGGGCCAACGTCCTGACTTTC
CDR3aa: CASSFLGRSSGANVLTF
d_gene: .
j_gene: TRBJ2-6
abundance: .
v_gene: TRBV7-8

CDR3nt: TGTGCCAGCAGCGAAACGGGACAGAAGAACACTGAAGCTTTCTTT
CDR3aa: CASSETGQKNTEAFF
d_gene: TRBD1
j_gene: TRBJ1-1
abundance: .
v_gene: TRBV9

CDR3nt: TGTGCCAGCAGTGAGGGACAGGGGTCCTACAATGAGCAGTTCTTC
CDR3aa: CASSEGQGSYNEQFF
d_gene: TRBD1
j_gene: TRBJ2-1
abundance: .
v_gene: TRBV6-1

CDR3nt: TGTGCCAGCAGCTTAAGCCTAGCGGGAGGAGACGGGGAGCTGTTTTTT
CDR3aa: CASSLSLAGGDGELFF
d_gene: TRBD2
j_gene: TRBJ2-2
abundance: .
v_gene: TRBV7-9

CDR3nt: TGTGCCTGGAGGGACAGGGTTGACACTGAAGCTTTCTTT
CDR3aa: CAWRDRVDTEAFF
d_gene: TRBD1
j_gene: TRBJ1-1
abundance: once
v_gene: TRBV30

CDR3nt: TGTGCCAGCAGCTTGACAGGGGCTAACTATGGCTACACCTTC
CDR3aa: CASSLTGANYGYTF
d_gene: TRBD1
j_gene: TRBJ1-2
abundance: .
v_gene: TRBV6-1

CDR3nt: TGTGCCAGCAGTATAACGATGAGGACTGAAGCTTTCTTT
CDR3aa: CASSITMRTEAFF
d_gene: .
j_gene: TRBJ1-1
abundance: .
v_gene: TRBV27

CDR3nt: TGCGCCAGCAGCTTGGGGGGAACAGGGGGCTCCTACGAGCAGTACTTC
CDR3aa: CASSLGGTGGSYEQYF
d_gene: TRBD1
j_gene: TRBJ2-7
abundance: few
v_gene: TRBV5-1

CDR3nt: TGTGCCAGCAGACTGATGCGGACAGGGAAAGGTGAGCAGTTCTTC
CDR3aa: CASRLMRTGKGEQFF
d_gene: TRBD1
j_gene: TRBJ2-1
abundance: .
v_gene: TRBV7-8

CDR3nt: TGTGCCAGCAGTGAATCGGGGGGGTCGATTGAAGCTTTCTTT
CDR3aa: CASSESGGSIEAFF
d_gene: .
j_gene: TRBJ1-1
abundance: once
v_gene: TRBV6-1

CDR3nt: TGTGCCAGCAGTTACGGCCGGACAGCCGGGGGCACCATATATTTT
CDR3aa: CASSYGRTAGGTIYF
d_gene: .
j_gene: TRBJ1-3
abundance: .
v_gene: TRBV6-6

CDR3nt: TGTGCCAGCAGTTTCCTGACAGGGTATGAGCAGTTCTTC
CDR3aa: CASSFLTGYEQFF
d_gene: TRBD1
j_gene: TRBJ2-1
abundance: .
v_gene: TRBV6-6

CDR3nt: TGTGCCAGCAGGCAGACAGGATATCAAGAGACCCAGTACTTC
CDR3aa: CASRQTGYQETQYF
d_gene: .
j_gene: TRBJ2-5
abundance: .
v_gene: TRBV2

CDR3nt: TGTGCCAGCAGGTCGACTCTCTACTCCTACGAGCAGTACTTC
CDR3aa: CASRSTLYSYEQYF
d_gene: .
j_gene: TRBJ2-7
abundance: .
v_gene: TRBV2

CDR3nt: TGTGCCAGCAGTTACCCGAGGACAGTCCCGGGCAATGAGCAGTTCTTC
CDR3aa: CASSYPRTVPGNEQFF
d_gene: .
j_gene: TRBJ2-1
abundance: .
v_gene: TRBV6-5

CDR3nt: TGTGCCAGCTCACCCGGACAGGTTGTTCTTAGCGAGCAGTACTTC
CDR3aa: CASSPGQVVLSEQYF
d_gene: TRBD1
j_gene: TRBJ2-7
abundance: .
v_gene: TRBV18

CDR3nt: TGTGCCAGCAGCCCCCTGGGCAGGGGGCGCGGGAACACTGAAGCTTTCTTT
CDR3aa: CASSPLGRGRGNTEAFF
d_gene: TRBD1
j_gene: TRBJ1-1
abundance: .
v_gene: TRBV7-6

CDR3nt: TGTGCCAGCACCCTCCGGGGGACGTTCGCCGGGGAGCTGTTTTTT
CDR3aa: CASTLRGTFAGELFF
d_gene: .
j_gene: TRBJ2-2
abundance: .
v_gene: TRBV5-6

CDR3nt: TGTGCCAGCAGCTTAAATTCAGGGACGCATCAGCCCCAGCATTTT
CDR3aa: CASSLNSGTHQPQHF
d_gene: .
j_gene: TRBJ1-5
abundance: .
v_gene: TRBV7-2

CDR3nt: TGTGCCAGCAGGGGGACTCAAACCCAGCCCCAGCATTTT
CDR3aa: CASRGTQTQPQHF
d_gene: .
j_gene: TRBJ1-5
abundance: .
v_gene: TRBV6-1

CDR3nt: TGTGCCAGCAGCCAAGGTCTCCCAGATACGCAGTATTTT
CDR3aa: CASSQGLPDTQYF
d_gene: .
j_gene: TRBJ2-3
abundance: .
v_gene: TRBV4-2

CDR3nt: TGTGCCAGCAGTTTACTTCGGGGGCTCAGCACAGATACGCAGTATTTT
CDR3aa: CASSLLRGLSTDTQYF
d_gene: .
j_gene: TRBJ2-3
abundance: .
v_gene: TRBV27

CDR3nt: TGTGCCAGCAGTGAAGTTGGACAGGGAGATTCAGATACGCAGTATTTT
CDR3aa: CASSEVGQGDSDTQYF
d_gene: TRBD1
j_gene: TRBJ2-3
abundance: .
v_gene: TRBV2

CDR3nt: TGTGCCTGGAGTGTTAGGGGATCTCAGCCCCAGCATTTT
CDR3aa: CAWSVRGSQPQHF
d_gene: .
j_gene: TRBJ1-5
abundance: few
v_gene: TRBV30

CDR3nt: TGTGCCAGCATGCAGGTTGACTATGGCTACACCTTC
CDR3aa: CASMQVDYGYTF
d_gene: .
j_gene: TRBJ1-2
abundance: .
v_gene: TRBV6-5

CDR3nt: TGTGCCAGCAGCAGGGGTGGGGGGACTACCCACAATGAGCAGTTCTTC
CDR3aa: CASSRGGGTTHNEQFF
d_gene: TRBD2
j_gene: TRBJ2-1
abundance: .
v_gene: TRBV7-9

CDR3nt: TGTGCCAGCAGGGAAGCGGGGGGTAACATTCAGTACTTC
CDR3aa: CASREAGGNIQYF
d_gene: TRBD2
j_gene: TRBJ2-4
abundance: .
v_gene: TRBV2

CDR3nt: TGTGCCTGGAGTGTATGGGAGGAGACCCAGTACTTC
CDR3aa: CAWSVWEETQYF
d_gene: .
j_gene: TRBJ2-5
abundance: .
v_gene: TRBV30

CDR3nt: TGTGCCTGGAGTGTACCCTCAGGGTGGTCGGGCGGCTACACCTTC
CDR3aa: CAWSVPSGWSGGYTF
d_gene: .
j_gene: TRBJ1-2
abundance: .
v_gene: TRBV30

CDR3nt: TGTGCCAGCTCACCCACCGCCAGGGAAAATGAAAAACTGTTTTTT
CDR3aa: CASSPTARENEKLFF
d_gene: .
j_gene: TRBJ1-4
abundance: .
v_gene: TRBV18

CDR3nt: TGTGCCACCGAATCCGGGCCGACCCGGGTCTACACCTTC
CDR3aa: CATESGPTRVYTF
d_gene: .
j_gene: TRBJ1-2
abundance: .
v_gene: TRBV10-3

CDR3nt: TGCGCCAGCAGTCAACCGGGACTTTCCCCGGGGAATGAGCAGTTCTTC
CDR3aa: CASSQPGLSPGNEQFF
d_gene: .
j_gene: TRBJ2-1
abundance: .
v_gene: TRBV23-1

CDR3nt: TGTGCCAGCAGCCCGGGACAGGGTAGCTATGGCTACACCTTC
CDR3aa: CASSPGQGSYGYTF
d_gene: TRBD1
j_gene: TRBJ1-2
abundance: .
v_gene: TRBV28

CDR3nt: TGTGCCAGTAGTATTGGCGGGGGCCAAGAGACCCAGTACTTC
CDR3aa: CASSIGGGQETQYF
d_gene: TRBD2
j_gene: TRBJ2-5
abundance: .
v_gene: TRBV19

CDR3nt: TGTGCCAGCAGAGACAGGTGGAGCTACACCTTC
CDR3aa: CASRDRWSYTF
d_gene: .
j_gene: TRBJ1-2
abundance: .
v_gene: TRBV2

CDR3nt: TGCAGCGTTGAGGTGGGGGAGACCCAGTACTTC
CDR3aa: CSVEVGETQYF
d_gene: .
j_gene: TRBJ2-5
abundance: once
v_gene: TRBV29-1

CDR3nt: TGTGCCAGCAGTACGCCGGGCCCGGGGACCCAGTACTTC
CDR3aa: CASSTPGPGTQYF
d_gene: .
j_gene: TRBJ2-5
abundance: .
v_gene: TRBV6-5

CDR3nt: TGTGCCAGCAGTTCCGGGAGGCAAGAGACCCAGTACTTC
CDR3aa: CASSSGRQETQYF
d_gene: TRBD2
j_gene: TRBJ2-5
abundance: .
v_gene: TRBV6-5

CDR3nt: TGTGCCAGCAGGGGACAGGGCCTCACTGAAGCTTTCTTT
CDR3aa: CASRGQGLTEAFF
d_gene: TRBD1
j_gene: TRBJ1-1
abundance: few
v_gene: TRBV2

CDR3nt: TGTGCCAGTCAAACACAGGGGGGTACTGAAGCTTTCTTT
CDR3aa: CASQTQGGTEAFF
d_gene: TRBD1
j_gene: TRBJ1-1
abundance: .
v_gene: TRBV19

CDR3nt: TGTGCCAGCTCGGCGAGCGGGGGGGCAGAGACCCAGTACTTC
CDR3aa: CASSASGGAETQYF
d_gene: TRBD2
j_gene: TRBJ2-5
abundance: .
v_gene: TRBV18

CDR3nt: TGCGCCAGCAGCTTGGAGGGGGAGCGGGCCGGGGAGCTGTTTTTT
CDR3aa: CASSLEGERAGELFF
d_gene: .
j_gene: TRBJ2-2
abundance: .
v_gene: TRBV5-1

CDR3nt: TGTGCCAGTAGTATCGGGTTGGCAGGGGGTCAAGAGACCCAGTACTTC
CDR3aa: CASSIGLAGGQETQYF
d_gene: TRBD1
j_gene: TRBJ2-5
abundance: .
v_gene: TRBV19

CDR3nt: TGCGCCAGCAGCCAAGATGGACAGGGCAGAGCTTTCTTT
CDR3aa: CASSQDGQGRAFF
d_gene: TRBD1
j_gene: TRBJ1-1
abundance: .
v_gene: TRBV4-3